This TCR beta chain appears in the sequencing data of a study of CD8 T cells in Susac syndrome. An amount of RNA that ranged from 0.5 to 1 ug was reverse transcribed with random hexamers. Coverage of TCR beta CDR3 amplification by immunoSEQ multiplex PCR extended to 54 Vbeta and 13 Jbeta. TCRdb itself ran the immunoSEQ multiplex PCR reads through MiXCR, one entry per CDR3 protein. The table shows roughly 140,000 distinct CDR3 sequences, with 94% occurring only once. Sequencing of TCR beta was performed on blood CD8+ T cells and on blood CD4+ T cells. Matching for age and sex applied to the controls, who were healthy donors. This CDR3 has 14 residues. The germline V gene has CDR1 MNHEY and CDR2 SMNVEV (reference sequence). Unmatched junction bases numbered 5, after V lost 6 bases and J lost 3 bases. Regarding the study as a whole: The authors acknowledged that the study's TCR sequencing and HLA analysis involved relatively few individuals.

Points on this clonotype: The antigen is unknown.

The source of this sequence is a human donor in good health. Sample: CD8+ T cells from PBMCs. The gene calls are TRBV27 and TRBJ1-2, with 9 bases fitting TRBD1. Here the CDR3 DNA reads TGTGCCAGCAGAGGACAGGGGATTTACTATGGCTACACCTTC. Translation gives CASRGQGIYYGYTF.